A single count supports the clone carrying this T cell receptor beta chain. The CDR3 sequence is 18 residues long. After removal of 0 bases from V and 3 bases from J, the junction contained 9 bases not matched to a gene. Germline-derived CDR1 and CDR2 are LGHNA and YSLEER. This entry comes from a study of shared clonotypes between healthy human individuals. The data were produced by immunoSEQ multiplex PCR, yet TCRdb's version contains in-frame clones alone and is incomplete. The data contain approximately 500,000 clones, roughly 80% of them singletons. Unsorted samples relied on 89 million or so PBMCs, which served as the source of genomic DNA.

The sequence was obtained from a woman between 40 and 55 years old in good health. Some clones in this sample may be carry-over from other donors' samples. This chain links TRBV4-3 with TRBJ2-3; 10 bases are a match to TRBD2. Input material: PBMCs. This chain's CDR3 is CASSQDLILSGRTDTQYF. The CDR3 DNA follows: TGCGCCAGCAGCCAAGACCTCATCCTTAGCGGGAGGACAGATACGCAGTATTTT.